The clone carrying this TCR beta chain was seen at least ten times. The antigen remains undetermined. This entry is derived from a study of identical twins. Broader study findings: Cord blood's abundant beta clonotypes had fewer insertions, unlike memory repertoires.

CDR1 and CDR2 (germline): MDHEN, SYDVKM. The CDR3 consists of 16 residues. V trimming: 3 bases; J trimming: 3 bases; junction bases outside the gene matches: 3. TCRdb passed the 5' RACE reads through MiXCR, listing each CDR3 protein once. The repertoire has under 350,000 distinct CDR3 sequences, 8% to 9.5% of them found once; the top ten carry 6% to 8.5%. The same data also went into a second study, on yellow fever vaccine responses in identical twins.

The receptor was derived from a woman between 18 and 30 years old in good health. V and J are TRBV28 and TRBJ2-1, with 12 bases lining up with TRBD2. The sequenced material came from CD8+ T cells sorted from blood. CDR3 residues: CASSFRTSGVYNEQFF. CDR3 bases: TGTGCCAGCAGTTTTCGGACTAGCGGGGTCTACAATGAGCAGTTCTTC.